This TCR beta chain was retrieved from a study of T-cell reconstitution after alpha-beta-depleted transplantation in children. Only a few counts were recorded for this clonotype. Preparation of the TCRbeta library used unique molecular identifiers. TCRdb re-derived calls from the PCR reads in MiXCR, one entry per CDR3 protein. The sample records about 90,000 distinct CDR3 sequences, 6.5% to 8.5% being singletons. The CDR3 length is 14 residues. V was cut by 4 bases and J by 11 bases, with 17 bases left in between. The chain is built from TRBV23-1 and TRBJ1-4; the D is unclear. TRBV23-1 is sorted into the ORF group, with uncertain function. The receptor was isolated from a human donor who donated a stem cell graft to a child with congenital amegakaryocytic thrombocytopenia. The material was PBMCs from the stem cell graft donor, obtained from the stem cell graft. The DNA of the CDR3 is TGCGCCAGCAGTCTCCGGGCCTCCCCGGGGAAACTGTTTTTT. Its translation is CASSLRASPGKLFF.